A single sample is the source of the 9 T cell receptor beta chains below, sequenced in a study of immune evolution from preneoplasia to lung adenocarcinoma. The assay was immunoSEQ multiplex PCR, and TCRdb's table has in-frame clones only and misses some. In the table there are about 9,600 clones, about 84% of which are singletons. Sequenced material: FFPE minimally invasive lung adenocarcinoma tissue. These receptors were collected from a person aged 70 to 80 with lung adenocarcinoma.

The chain carries TRBV19 and TRBJ1-5, with D maybe TRBD1 (5 bases). Germline V CDR1 and CDR2: LNHDA, SQIVND (reference sequence). The germline V and J ends were trimmed by 1 base and 1 base, with 11 bases remaining between them. The CDR3 length is 16 residues. CDR3 nucleotides: TGTGCCAGTAGTATAGGTTTACAGGTCAGCAATCAGCCCCAGCATTTT. Translating it yields CASSIGLQVSNQPQHF.

This sequence joins TRBV4-2 and TRBJ2-7; D is ambiguous. V was shortened by 0 bases and J by 2 bases, with 11 bases between the two germline ends. The CDR3 is 15 residues long. CDR1 and CDR2 from the germline V gene are LGHNA and YNFKEQ. CDR3 loop: CASSQDKHPTYEQYF. In nucleotides, the CDR3 is TGTGCCAGCAGCCAAGATAAGCATCCGACCTACGAGCAGTACTTC.

The chain combines TRBV18 with TRBJ2-1; possible D gene TRBD2, 5 bases. V lost 8 bases and J lost 8, with 10 bases in between. CDR1 KGHSH and CDR2 LQKENI come from the germline V gene. This CDR3 contains 11 residues. The CDR3 nucleotides read TGTGCCAGCCTGGCCGGGGATGAGCAGTTCTTC. Its protein is CASLAGDEQFF.

The rearrangement links TRBV30 to TRBJ2-1; TRBD2 matches 7 bases. The CDR3 is 13 residues long. Losses at the gene ends were 7 bases for V and 8 bases for J; bases not matched to a gene: 11. The germline gives CDR1 GTSNPN, CDR2 SVGIG (reference sequence). The CDR3: CASTPGGSDEQFF. The DNA of the CDR3 is TGTGCCTCAACTCCGGGCGGGAGCGATGAGCAGTTCTTC.

V is TRBV5-6 and J is TRBJ1-6; TRBD1 agrees at 7 bases. V lost 2 bases to trimming and J lost 5 bases; unmatched junction nucleotides: 13. The CDR3 has 18 residues. CDR1 and CDR2 from the germline V gene are SGHDT and YYEEEE. CDR3 in DNA: TGTGCCAGCAGCTTAAGATGGGGACAGAATAGGGATAATTCACCCCTCCACTTT. It codes for CASSLRWGQNRDNSPLHF.

The CDR3 DNA reads TGTGCCAGTAGTACAGCGGGGGGGCCGGGTGAGCAGTTCTTC. It translates to CASSTAGGPGEQFF. The chain recombines TRBV19 with TRBJ2-1, with 10 bases lining up with TRBD2. This CDR3 spans 14 amino acids. Germline trimming cut 4 bases from V and 9 bases from J; bases unmatched to any gene: 6. Germline CDR1 LNHDA, CDR2 SQIVND (reference sequence).

V gene TRBV9 combines with J gene TRBJ2-7, with 7 nucleotides matching TRBD1. Germline CDR1 reads SGDLS; CDR2 reads YYNGEE. Trimming at V came to 5 bases and at J to 1 base, leaving 9 bases not matched to a gene. The CDR3 extends over 15 amino acids. Here the CDR3 reads CASSSGGPLSYEQYF. The CDR3 nucleotides read TGTGCCAGCAGTTCAGGGGGACCGCTGTCCTACGAGCAGTACTTC.

The V and J genes are TRBV29-1 and TRBJ2-7; tentatively, D is TRBD2 (7 bases). The CDR3 consists of 13 residues. In germline, CDR1 is SQVTM, CDR2 ANQGSEA. Trimming pared 7 bases from V and 0 bases from J, leaving 13 bases between. Here the CDR3 reads CSAGGGLSYEQYF. For the CDR3, the DNA is TGCAGCGCGGGCGGGGGCCTCTCCTACGAGCAGTACTTC.

This clone was recorded once. The chain uses TRBV6-5 and TRBJ1-6, with TRBD1 identical over 12 bases. Germline CDR1 reads MNHEY; CDR2 reads SVGAGI. The CDR3 runs to 15 residues. Trimming cost V 4 bases and J 10 bases; bases outside gene matches: 5. The CDR3 reads CASSSTGTGGSPLHF. The DNA of the CDR3 is TGTGCCAGCAGTTCAACCGGGACAGGGGGCTCACCCCTCCACTTT.